Sequencing of this T cell receptor (beta chain) was carried out in a study of beta chain features in type 1 diabetes. This clone was counted only a few times. This CDR3 region has 11 residues. Trimming shortened V by 3 bases and J by 5 bases, and 6 bases separated the two germline ends. Per germline, CDR1 DFQATT and CDR2 SNEGSKA (reference sequence). The whole isolated RNA underwent reverse transcription, so sequencing captured expressed TCRB transcripts. TCRdb's table, derived via immunoSEQ multiplex PCR, lists solely in-frame clones and lacks some. The table has some 150,000 clones, over 8.5% seen once.

This clonotype was obtained from a man aged 18 to 29 in good health. The chain joins TRBV20-1 to TRBJ2-3; D ambiguous. Sample: central memory CD4+ T cells from blood. The CDR3 is CSARHLDTQYF. The CDR3 coding sequence is TGCAGTGCTAGGCACTTAGATACGCAGTATTTT.